This TCR beta chain was sequenced for a study of blood T cell repertoires in COVID-19 (dated by TCRdb to the early 2020s). Some background on the complete study: Collaborator samples came from the United States, Italy and Spain and covered acute and convalescent phases of COVID-19. The material from the prospective study consisted of cDNA or gDNA derived from T cells, B-cell-depleted T cells, or PBMCs. The dataset comprised deeply sampled blood TCRbeta repertoires from subjects exposed to, actively infected with, or recovered from COVID-19. A freely available public database, intended as a resource for researchers studying the immune response to SARS-CoV-2, is where the repertoires were released. Samples were obtained from the ongoing ImmuneRACE study (first 160 participants) and from 1,254 subjects provided by 6 global collaborators. Sample metadata almost always included a de-identified subject ID, COVID-19 status, age in years and sex. Where HLA class I and class II types were available, the types were taken from metadata supplied by the sample provider, not from assay-based typing.

The CDR1 and CDR2 encoded by the germline V gene are SNHLY and FYNNEI. Germline trimming: 5 bases from V, 2 bases from J; junction bases outside gene matches: 3. The CDR3 sequence holds 15 residues, the cysteine and phenylalanine included. The retained sequence is limited to the CDR3, 45 bases, with the frame set at the first base. TCRbeta CDR3 regions were amplified from genomic DNA using the immunoSEQ Assay, a bias-controlled multiplex PCR. In the paper's pipeline: Within the assay, amplification of reference gene primers was used to estimate how many nucleated cells each sample contained. To quantify the absolute abundance of each unique TCRbeta CDR3 rearrangement, sequence reads were collapsed and filtered. For each sample, productive Simpson clonality was calculated as the square root of Simpson's diversity index over productive rearrangements. The clones in this table, taken by TCRdb from immuneACCESS, are in-frame only. Not every clone is retained; where verified, under half of the shortfall comes from an unresolved V gene, and the cause of the rest is unknown. Clonal size and the V and J genes are those of that table, whereas D and trimming came from the DNA. The sample table records about 170,000 clones; 84% of these occur just once. The top ten hold roughly 2.7% of the sample.

One collaborating source in Seattle enrolled patients during active infection and followed them longitudinally through the course of disease. Whole blood was collected in K2EDTA tubes by collaborating institutions according to the institutions' own protocols. Collaborator samples were shipped for TCRbeta analysis as frozen whole blood, isolated PBMCs, or DNA extracted from either sample type. As to this clone: Its binding antigen is unknown. No much larger clone is present one base from it, and per-base qualities are unavailable.

Study-wide conclusions, independent of this receptor: The quantity of clinical and demographic metadata differed by source and by participant and was supplied without curation.

The rearranged chain carries TRBV2 and TRBJ2-3; TRBD2 lines up with 11 middle nucleotides. The sequenced material came from peripheral blood. The sequence came from a woman older than 75 with COVID-19, enrolled during active disease. The CDR3 is CASSLAGGDTDTQYF. The DNA sequence reads TGTGCCAGCAGTTTAGCGGGGGGGGACACAGATACGCAGTATTTT.